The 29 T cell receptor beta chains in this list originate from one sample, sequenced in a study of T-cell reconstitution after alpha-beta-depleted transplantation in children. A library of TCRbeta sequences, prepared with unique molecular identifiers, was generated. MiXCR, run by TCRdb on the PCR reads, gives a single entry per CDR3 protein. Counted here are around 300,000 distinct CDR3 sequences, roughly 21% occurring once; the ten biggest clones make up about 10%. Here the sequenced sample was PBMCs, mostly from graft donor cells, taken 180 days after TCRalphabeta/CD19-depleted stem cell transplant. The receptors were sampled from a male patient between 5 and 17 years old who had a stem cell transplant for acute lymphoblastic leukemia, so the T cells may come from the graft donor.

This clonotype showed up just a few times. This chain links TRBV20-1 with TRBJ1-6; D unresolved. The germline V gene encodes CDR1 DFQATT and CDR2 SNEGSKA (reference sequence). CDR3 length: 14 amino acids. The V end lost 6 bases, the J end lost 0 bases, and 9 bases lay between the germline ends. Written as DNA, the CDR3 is TGCAGTGCCGTCGTTAGCTCCTATAATTCACCCCTCCACTTT. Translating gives CSAVVSSYNSPLHF.

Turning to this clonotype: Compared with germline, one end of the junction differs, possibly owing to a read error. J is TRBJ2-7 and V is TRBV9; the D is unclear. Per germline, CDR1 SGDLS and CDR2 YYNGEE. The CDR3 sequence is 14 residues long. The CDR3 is CVSSVGRSSCEQYF. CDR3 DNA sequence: TGTGTCAGCAGCGTAGGCAGAAGCTCCTGCGAGCAGTACTTC.

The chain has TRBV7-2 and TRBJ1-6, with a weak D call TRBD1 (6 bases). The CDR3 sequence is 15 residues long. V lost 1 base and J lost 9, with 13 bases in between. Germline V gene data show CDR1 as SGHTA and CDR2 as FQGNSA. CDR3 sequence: CASSLGSGVASPLHF. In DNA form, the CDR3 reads TGTGCCAGCAGCTTAGGATCAGGGGTGGCTTCACCCCTCCACTTT.

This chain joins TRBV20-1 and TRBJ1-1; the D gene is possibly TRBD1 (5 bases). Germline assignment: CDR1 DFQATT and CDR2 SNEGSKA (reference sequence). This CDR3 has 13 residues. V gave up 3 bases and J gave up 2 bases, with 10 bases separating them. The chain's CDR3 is CSASFRVNTEAFF. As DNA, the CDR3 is TGCAGTGCTAGTTTCAGGGTTAACACTGAAGCTTTCTTT.

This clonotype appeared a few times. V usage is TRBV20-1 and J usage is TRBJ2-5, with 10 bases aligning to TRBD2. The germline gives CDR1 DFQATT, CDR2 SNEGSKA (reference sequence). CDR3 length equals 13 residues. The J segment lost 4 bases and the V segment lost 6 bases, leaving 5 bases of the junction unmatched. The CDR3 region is CSARTSGIETQYF. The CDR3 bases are TGCAGTGCCAGAACTAGCGGGATAGAGACCCAGTACTTC.

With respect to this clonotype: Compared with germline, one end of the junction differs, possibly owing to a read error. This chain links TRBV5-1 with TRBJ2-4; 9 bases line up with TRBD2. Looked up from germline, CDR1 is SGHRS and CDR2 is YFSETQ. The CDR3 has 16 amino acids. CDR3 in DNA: TGCGCCAGCACTCCCAATGGCGGGAGGGCCAGAAACATTCAGCACTTC. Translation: CASTPNGGRARNIQHF.

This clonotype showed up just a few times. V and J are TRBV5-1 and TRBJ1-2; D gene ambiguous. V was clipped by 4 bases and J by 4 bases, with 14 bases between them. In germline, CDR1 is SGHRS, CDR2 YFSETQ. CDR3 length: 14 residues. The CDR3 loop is CASSTDTAGYGYTF. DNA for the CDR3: TGCGCCAGCAGCACTGACACCGCAGGCTATGGCTACACCTTC. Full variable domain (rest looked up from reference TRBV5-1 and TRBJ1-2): KAGVTQTPRYLIKTRGQQVTLSCSPISGHRSVSWYQQTPGQGLQFLFEYFSETQRNKGNFPGRFSGRQFSNSRSEMNVSTLELGDSALYLCASSTDTAGYGYTFGSGTRLTVV.

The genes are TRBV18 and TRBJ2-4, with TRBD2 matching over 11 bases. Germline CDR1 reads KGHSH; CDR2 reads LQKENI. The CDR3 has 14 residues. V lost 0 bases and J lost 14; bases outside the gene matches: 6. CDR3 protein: CASSPPSSGLAEYF. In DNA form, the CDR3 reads TGTGCCAGCTCACCACCAAGTTCGGGACTAGCGGAGTACTTC. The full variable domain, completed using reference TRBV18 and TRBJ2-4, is NAGVMQNPRHLVRRRGQEARLRCSPMKGHSHVYWYRQLPEEGLKFMVYLQKENIIDESGMPKERFSAEFPKEGPSILRIQQVVRGDSAAYFCASSPPSSGLAEYFGAGTRLSVL.

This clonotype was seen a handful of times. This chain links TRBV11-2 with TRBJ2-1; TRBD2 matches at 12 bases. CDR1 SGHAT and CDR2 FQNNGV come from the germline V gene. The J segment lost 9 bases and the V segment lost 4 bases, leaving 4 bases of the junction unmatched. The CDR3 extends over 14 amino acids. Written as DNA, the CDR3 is TGTGCCAGCAGCTCAAGGACTAGCGGGGTTGAGCAGTTCTTC. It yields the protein CASSSRTSGVEQFF.

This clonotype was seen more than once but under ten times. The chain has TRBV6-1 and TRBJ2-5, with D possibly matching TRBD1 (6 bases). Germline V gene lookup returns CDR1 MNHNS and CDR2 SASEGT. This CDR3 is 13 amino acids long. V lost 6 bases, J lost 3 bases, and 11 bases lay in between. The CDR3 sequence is CASSATGKETQYF. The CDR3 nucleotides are TGTGCCAGCAGCGCCACAGGGAAAGAGACCCAGTACTTC.

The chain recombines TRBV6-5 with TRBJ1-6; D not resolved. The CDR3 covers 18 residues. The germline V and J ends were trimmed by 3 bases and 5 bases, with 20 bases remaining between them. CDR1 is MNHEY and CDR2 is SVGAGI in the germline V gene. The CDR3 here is CASSYLSSRVRHNSPLHF. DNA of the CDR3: TGTGCCAGCAGTTATCTTAGTAGTCGGGTCCGTCATAATTCACCCCTCCACTTT.

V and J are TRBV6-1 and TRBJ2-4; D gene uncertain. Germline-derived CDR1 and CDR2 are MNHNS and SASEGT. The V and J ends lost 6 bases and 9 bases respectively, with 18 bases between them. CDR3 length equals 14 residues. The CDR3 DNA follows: TGTGCCAGCAGCCTCAGGATTAGCCCCAGCATTCAGTACTTC. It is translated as CASSLRISPSIQYF.

This CDR3 is CASSLRAGTAETQYF. DNA for the CDR3: TGTGCCAGCAGCCTTAGAGCGGGAACGGCAGAGACCCAGTACTTC. The chain combines TRBV4-2 with TRBJ2-5, with TRBD2 identical over 7 bases. CDR3 length: 15 residues. V shed 4 bases and J 4 bases; nucleotides not matched to a gene: 9. CDR1 and CDR2 from the germline V gene are LGHNA and YNFKEQ.

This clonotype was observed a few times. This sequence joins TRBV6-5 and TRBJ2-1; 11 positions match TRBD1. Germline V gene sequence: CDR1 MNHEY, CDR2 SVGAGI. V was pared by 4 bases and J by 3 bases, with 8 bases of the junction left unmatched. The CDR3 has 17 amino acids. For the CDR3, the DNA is TGTGCCAGCAGTTCTGGGACAGGGGGGGAGTACTACAATGAGCAGTTCTTC. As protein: CASSSGTGGEYYNEQFF.

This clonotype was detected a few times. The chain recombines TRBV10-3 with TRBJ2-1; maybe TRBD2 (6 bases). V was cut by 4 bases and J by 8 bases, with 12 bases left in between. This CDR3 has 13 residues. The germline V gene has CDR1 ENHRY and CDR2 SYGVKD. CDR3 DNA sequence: TGTGCCATCAGTGGGAGGGCCATCGATGAGCAGTTCTTC. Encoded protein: CAISGRAIDEQFF.

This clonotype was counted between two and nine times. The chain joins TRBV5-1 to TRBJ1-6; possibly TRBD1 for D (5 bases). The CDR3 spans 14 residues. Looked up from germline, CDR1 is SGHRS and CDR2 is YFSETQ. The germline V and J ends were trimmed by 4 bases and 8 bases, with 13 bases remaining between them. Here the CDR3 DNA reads TGCGCCAGCAGCCCCAGGGATTTCTATTCACCCCTCCACTTT. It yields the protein CASSPRDFYSPLHF.

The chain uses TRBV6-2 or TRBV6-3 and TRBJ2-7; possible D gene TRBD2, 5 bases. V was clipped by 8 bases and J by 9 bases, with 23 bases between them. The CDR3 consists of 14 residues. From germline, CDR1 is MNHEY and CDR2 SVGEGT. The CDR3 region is CASRSTGLLRGQYF. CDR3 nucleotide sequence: TGTGCCAGCCGGTCTACGGGATTATTACGAGGGCAGTACTTC.

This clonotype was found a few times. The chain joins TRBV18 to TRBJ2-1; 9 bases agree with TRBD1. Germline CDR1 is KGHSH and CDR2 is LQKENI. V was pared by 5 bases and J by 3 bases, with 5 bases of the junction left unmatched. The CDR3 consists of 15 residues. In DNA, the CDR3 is TGTGCCAGCTCAGCACAGGGGGCATTCTACAATGAGCAGTTCTTC. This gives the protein CASSAQGAFYNEQFF.

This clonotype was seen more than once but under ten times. CDR3 sequence reads: CASSQEVSSYEQYF. The CDR3 coding sequence is TGCGCCAGCAGCCAAGAGGTGTCGAGCTACGAGCAGTACTTC. The chain links TRBV4-1 to TRBJ2-7; D is unresolved. The CDR3 runs 14 residues. V lost 0 bases to trimming and J lost 3 bases, with 9 bases between them. The germline V gene has CDR1 MGHRA and CDR2 YSYEKL.

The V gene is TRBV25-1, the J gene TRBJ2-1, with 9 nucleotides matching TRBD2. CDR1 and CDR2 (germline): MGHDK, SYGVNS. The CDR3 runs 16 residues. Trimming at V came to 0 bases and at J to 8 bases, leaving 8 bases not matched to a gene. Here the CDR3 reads CASSEYVGGRGHEQFF. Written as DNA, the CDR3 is TGTGCCAGCAGTGAATATGTAGGCGGGAGGGGACATGAGCAGTTCTTC.

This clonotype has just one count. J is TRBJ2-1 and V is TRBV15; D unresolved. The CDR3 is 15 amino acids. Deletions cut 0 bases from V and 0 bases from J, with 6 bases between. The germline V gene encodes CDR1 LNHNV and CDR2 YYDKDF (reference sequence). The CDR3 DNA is TGTGCCACCAGCAGAGATGGCACCTCCTACAATGAGCAGTTCTTC. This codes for CATSRDGTSYNEQFF.

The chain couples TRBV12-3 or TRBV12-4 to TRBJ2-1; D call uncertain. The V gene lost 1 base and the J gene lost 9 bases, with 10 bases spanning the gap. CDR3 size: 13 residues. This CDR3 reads CASSLGVVLEQFF. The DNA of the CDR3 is TGTGCCAGCAGTTTAGGAGTAGTACTTGAGCAGTTCTTC.

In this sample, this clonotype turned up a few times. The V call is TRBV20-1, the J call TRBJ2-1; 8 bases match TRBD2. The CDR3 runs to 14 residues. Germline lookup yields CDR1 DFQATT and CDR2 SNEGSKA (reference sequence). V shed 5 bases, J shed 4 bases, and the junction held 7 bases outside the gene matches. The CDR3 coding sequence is TGCAGTGCTGAAGCGGGAGAAGGGTACAATGAGCAGTTCTTC. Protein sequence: CSAEAGEGYNEQFF.

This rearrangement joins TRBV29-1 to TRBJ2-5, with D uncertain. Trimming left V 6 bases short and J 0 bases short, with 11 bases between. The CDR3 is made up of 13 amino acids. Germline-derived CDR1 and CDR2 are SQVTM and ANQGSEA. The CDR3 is CSVWMPYQETQYF. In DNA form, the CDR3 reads TGCAGCGTATGGATGCCTTACCAAGAGACCCAGTACTTC. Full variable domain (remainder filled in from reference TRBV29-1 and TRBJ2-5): SAVISQKPSRDICQRGTSLTIQCQVDSQVTMMFWYRQQPGQSLTLIATANQGSEATYESGFVIDKFPISRPNLTFSTLTVSNMSPEDSSIYLCSVWMPYQETQYFGPGTRLLVL.

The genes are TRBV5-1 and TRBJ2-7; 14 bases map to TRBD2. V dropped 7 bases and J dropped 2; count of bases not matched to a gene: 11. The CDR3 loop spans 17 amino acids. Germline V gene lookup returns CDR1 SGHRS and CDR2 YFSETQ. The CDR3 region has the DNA TGCGCCAGCTCTAGGGGGACTAGCGGGAGTGACCCCTACGAGCAGTACTTC. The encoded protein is CASSRGTSGSDPYEQYF.

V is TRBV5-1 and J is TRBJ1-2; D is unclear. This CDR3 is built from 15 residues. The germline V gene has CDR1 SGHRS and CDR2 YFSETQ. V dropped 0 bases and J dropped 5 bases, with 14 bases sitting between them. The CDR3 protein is CASSLDAVTEYGYTF. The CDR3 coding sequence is TGCGCCAGCAGCTTGGATGCGGTGACGGAATATGGCTACACCTTC.

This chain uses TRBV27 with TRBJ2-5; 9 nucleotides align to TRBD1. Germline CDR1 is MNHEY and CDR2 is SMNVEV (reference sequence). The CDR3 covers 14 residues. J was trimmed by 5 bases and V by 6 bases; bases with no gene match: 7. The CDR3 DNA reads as TGTGCCAGCAGAAACAGGGGGCTTCTCGAGACCCAGTACTTC. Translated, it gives CASRNRGLLETQYF.

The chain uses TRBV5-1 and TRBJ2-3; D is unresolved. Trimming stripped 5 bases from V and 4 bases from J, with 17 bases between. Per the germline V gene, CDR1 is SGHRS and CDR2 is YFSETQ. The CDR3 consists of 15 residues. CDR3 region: CASRASPHSADTQYF. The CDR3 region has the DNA TGCGCCAGCAGGGCCTCACCCCACAGTGCAGATACGCAGTATTTT. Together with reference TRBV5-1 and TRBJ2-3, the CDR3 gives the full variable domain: KAGVTQTPRYLIKTRGQQVTLSCSPISGHRSVSWYQQTPGQGLQFLFEYFSETQRNKGNFPGRFSGRQFSNSRSEMNVSTLELGDSALYLCASRASPHSADTQYFGPGTRLTVL.

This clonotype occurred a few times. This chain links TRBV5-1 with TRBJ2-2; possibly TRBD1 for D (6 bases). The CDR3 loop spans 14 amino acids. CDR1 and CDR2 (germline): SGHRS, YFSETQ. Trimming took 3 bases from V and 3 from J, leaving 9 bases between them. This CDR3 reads CASSSGQYTGELFF. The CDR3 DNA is TGCGCCAGCAGCTCCGGACAGTACACCGGGGAGCTGTTTTTT.